Shown below are 30 T cell receptor beta chains from a single sample sequenced in a study of cytomegalovirus exposure and HLA in healthy donors. PCR employed 60 Vbeta and 13 Jbeta primers. The assay was immunoSEQ multiplex PCR, and TCRdb's table has in-frame clones only and misses some. The table has around 190,000 clones, around 75% seen once. Material: PBMCs. Source of these receptors: a woman aged 45-65 years in good health and CMV-seronegative.

Regarding this clone: The sample contains more than one DNA sequence encoding this CDR3. The chain joins TRBV6-1 to TRBJ2-7, with a weak D call TRBD1 (6 bases). Germline V gene data show CDR1 as MNHNS and CDR2 as SASEGT. The CDR3 runs to 15 residues. Trimming left V 7 bases short and J 0 bases short, with 16 bases between. CDR3 sequence: CASTRTGITSYEQYF. The CDR3 nucleotides are TGTGCCAGCACTCGAACAGGGATTACCTCCTACGAGCAGTACTTC.

The gene calls are TRBV7-6 and TRBJ1-4; tentative D call: TRBD1 (5 bases). Germline loops: CDR1 SGHVS, CDR2 FNYEAQ. The V and J ends lost 4 bases and 8 bases respectively, with 11 bases between them. The length of the CDR3 is 13 residues. Here the CDR3 DNA reads TGTGCCAGCAGCTGGCGGAGGGGCGAAAAACTGTTTTTT. Translation gives CASSWRRGEKLFF. The entire variable domain, with the rest obtained from reference TRBV7-6 and TRBJ1-4, is as follows: GAGVSQSPRYKVTKRGQDVALRCDPISGHVSLYWYRQALGQGPEFLTYFNYEAQQDKSGLPNDRFSAERPEGSISTLTIQRTEQRDSAMYRCASSWRRGEKLFFGSGTQLSVL.

The chain employs TRBV4-1 and TRBJ2-1, with 12 bases matching TRBD2. Germline CDR1 reads MGHRA; CDR2 reads YSYEKL. Trimming at V came to 2 bases and at J to 6 bases, leaving 2 bases not matched to a gene. The CDR3 has 15 amino acids. The CDR3 region is CASSQLAGGRNEQFF. The CDR3 DNA sequence: TGCGCCAGCAGCCAACTAGCGGGGGGGCGCAATGAGCAGTTCTTC.

The chain links TRBV28 to TRBJ1-1, with 7 bases matching TRBD1. The CDR3 totals 13 residues. J gave up 6 bases and V 4 bases, and 5 bases lay outside the gene matches. Looked up from germline, CDR1 is MDHEN and CDR2 is SYDVKM. The DNA for the CDR3 is TGTGCCAGCAGTTGGGCAACAGGGGCTGAAGCTTTCTTT. It codes for CASSWATGAEAFF. Complete variable domain (other parts from reference TRBV28 and TRBJ1-1): DVKVTQSSRYLVKRTGEKVFLECVQDMDHENMFWYRQDPGLGLRLIYFSYDVKMKEKGDIPEGYSVSREKKERFSLILESASTNQTSMYLCASSWATGAEAFFGQGTRLTVV.

The chain has TRBV27 and TRBJ1-4; possibly TRBD1 for D (5 bases). Germline CDR1 is MNHEY and CDR2 is SMNVEV (reference sequence). Trimming removed 3 bases from V and 8 bases from J, with 19 bases in between. The CDR3 extends over 16 amino acids. The CDR3 DNA is TGTGCCAGCAGTTTGTTCGGGGGGAAGAGGTGGGAAAAACTGTTTTTT. Protein product: CASSLFGGKRWEKLFF.

The chain recombines TRBV5-6 with TRBJ2-7, with D hard to call. Germline assignment: CDR1 SGHDT and CDR2 YYEEEE. V was cut by 1 base and J by 3 bases, with 14 bases left in between. This CDR3 is built from 15 residues. Here the CDR3 reads CASSLRLNGVYEQYF. Written as DNA, the CDR3 is TGTGCCAGCAGCTTGCGCCTGAACGGAGTCTACGAGCAGTACTTC.

This chain joins TRBV7-2 and TRBJ2-1; 11 nucleotides match TRBD2. This CDR3 has 17 residues. Germline values: CDR1 SGHTA, CDR2 FQGNSA. Trimming removed 2 bases from V and 6 bases from J; junction bases left unmatched: 9. The CDR3 here is CASSLLLAGVGGNEQFF. The CDR3 region has the DNA TGTGCCAGCAGCTTATTACTAGCGGGAGTTGGTGGCAATGAGCAGTTCTTC. Filled out from reference TRBV7-2 and TRBJ2-1, the complete variable domain reads GAGVSQSPSNKVTEKGKDVELRCDPISGHTALYWYRQSLGQGLEFLIYFQGNSAPDKSGLPSDRFSAERTGGSVSTLTIQRTQQEDSAVYLCASSLLLAGVGGNEQFFGPGTRLTVL.

The chain employs TRBV18 and TRBJ1-1; 7 positions agree with TRBD1. CDR3 length: 15 residues. The germline V gene has CDR1 KGHSH and CDR2 LQKENI. Trimming removed 1 base from V and 11 bases from J; junction bases left unmatched: 13. CDR3 nucleotide sequence: TGTGCCAGCTCACCACTGGACAATTCAGGGGGTGGGGCTTTCTTT. This translates into CASSPLDNSGGGAFF.

This clone came up a few times. The CDR3 nucleotides read TGCGCCAGCAGCCAAGGTACAACAGGGAACTATGGCTACACCTTC. Protein product: CASSQGTTGNYGYTF. This rearrangement joins TRBV4-3 to TRBJ1-2, with D possibly TRBD1 on 6 matching bases. With 1 base removed from V and 2 bases from J, the gap between germline ends came to 11 bases. The germline gives CDR1 LGHNA, CDR2 YSLEER. The CDR3 runs to 15 residues.

V and J are TRBV6-5 and TRBJ1-2; TRBD1 matches 11 bases. Trimming took 5 bases from V and 5 from J; bases not matched to a gene: 4. This CDR3 comprises 14 residues. Germline V gives CDR1 MNHEY, CDR2 SVGAGI. The DNA for the CDR3 is TGTGCCAGCAGTGGGGACAGGGGGGGGTATGGCTACACCTTC. Translated, it gives CASSGDRGGYGYTF.

The genes are TRBV7-2 and TRBJ1-2, with TRBD1 matching over 10 bases. Germline V gene sequence: CDR1 SGHTA, CDR2 FQGNSA. Trimming took 1 base from V and 7 from J; bases not matched to a gene: 12. This CDR3 has 17 amino acids. DNA for the CDR3: TGTGCCAGCAGCTTAGTCGAGGGACAGGGGCGGTCGCGTGGCTACACCTTC. Its protein is CASSLVEGQGRSRGYTF. The full variable domain, in which reference TRBV7-2 and TRBJ1-2 provide the parts outside the CDR3, is GAGVSQSPSNKVTEKGKDVELRCDPISGHTALYWYRQSLGQGLEFLIYFQGNSAPDKSGLPSDRFSAERTGGSVSTLTIQRTQQEDSAVYLCASSLVEGQGRSRGYTFGSGTRLTVV.

This clone has just one count. The rearrangement links TRBV9 to TRBJ1-5, with 8 bases fitting TRBD1. CDR1 and CDR2 from the germline V gene are SGDLS and YYNGEE. The junction had 1 base not matched to a gene; V was cut back by 4 bases and J by 1 base. The length of the CDR3 is 14 residues. The CDR3 sequence is CASSRTGSNQPQHF. For the CDR3, the DNA is TGTGCCAGCAGCCGGACAGGGAGCAATCAGCCCCAGCATTTT.

The gene calls are TRBV21-1 and TRBJ2-7; no DNA check was done on the table's D call, TRBD1. TRBV21-1 is reported as a pseudogene. There are 15 residues in the CDR3. The CDR3: CASSKALEHRYEQYF. As DNA, the CDR3 is TGTGCCAGCAGCAAAGCGCTCGAACACCGCTACGAGCAGTACTTC.

This clone was detected only once. This chain connects TRBV7-3 to TRBJ1-1; D is undetermined. Germline lookup yields CDR1 SGHTA and CDR2 FQGTGA. This CDR3 spans 15 amino acids. V was pared by 3 bases and J by 1 base, with 12 bases between. Written as DNA, the CDR3 is TGTGCCAGCAGCTTTGGAGGACTCACGAACACTGAAGCTTTCTTT. Translation: CASSFGGLTNTEAFF.

The chain carries TRBV27 and TRBJ2-7; the match to TRBD1 covers 7 bases. Trimming took 4 bases from V and 3 from J; bases not matched to a gene: 6. CDR3 size: 14 residues. Germline lookup yields CDR1 MNHEY and CDR2 SMNVEV (reference sequence). CDR3 coding DNA: TGTGCCAGCAGTTATACCGGGACAGTCTACGAGCAGTACTTC. It specifies CASSYTGTVYEQYF.

The chain's CDR3 is CASSLATSGRNYEQYF. The DNA of the CDR3 is TGTGCCAGCAGTTTAGCTACTAGCGGGAGGAACTACGAGCAGTACTTC. V and J are TRBV28 and TRBJ2-7; 12 bases agree with TRBD2. Trimming took 2 bases from V and 3 from J; bases not matched to a gene: 5. Germline V lookup: CDR1 MDHEN, CDR2 SYDVKM. The CDR3 sequence is 16 residues long.

This clone is a singleton in its sample. The chain recombines TRBV15 with TRBJ1-5; D is ambiguous. Germline CDR1 reads LNHNV; CDR2 reads YYDKDF (reference sequence). Between the trimmed V and J ends, which lost 0 bases and 0 bases, there was a span of 9 bases. This CDR3 is 16 amino acids long. Here the CDR3 reads CATSRDRSYSNQPQHF. CDR3 DNA sequence: TGTGCCACCAGCAGAGACAGATCGTATAGCAATCAGCCCCAGCATTTT.

The chain joins TRBV4-3 to TRBJ2-1, with TRBD2 matching 11 bases. The CDR3 has 20 residues. Germline lookup yields CDR1 LGHNA and CDR2 YSLEER. V lost 5 bases and J lost 7; bases outside the gene matches: 22. The CDR3 spells CASSTPTLAGGPDRLNEQFF. The CDR3, as DNA: TGCGCCAGCAGCACCCCAACCCTAGCGGGAGGCCCCGATCGATTAAATGAGCAGTTCTTC.

The V and J genes are TRBV13 and TRBJ1-2, with TRBD1 identical over 10 bases. CDR3 length: 14 amino acids. Unmatched junction bases numbered 12, after V lost 10 bases and J lost 7 bases. The germline V gene encodes CDR1 PRHDT and CDR2 FYEKMQ (reference sequence). This CDR3 is CATRILDRGLGYTF. The CDR3 nucleotides read TGTGCCACCAGAATCCTAGACAGGGGGCTTGGCTACACCTTC.

The rearrangement links TRBV6-6 to TRBJ1-4, with D perhaps matching TRBD1 (6 bases). From germline, CDR1 is MNHNY and CDR2 SVGAGI (reference sequence). V dropped 6 bases and J dropped 8 bases, with 10 bases sitting between them. There are 12 residues in the CDR3. The CDR3 sequence is CASRTGSEKLFF. CDR3 DNA: TGTGCCAGCAGGACAGGAAGCGAAAAACTGTTTTTT.

The chain employs TRBV29-1 and TRBJ1-2; D is uncertain. Trimming removed 6 bases from V and 8 bases from J, with 13 bases in between. CDR3 length: 11 amino acids. Germline V gene sequence: CDR1 SQVTM, CDR2 ANQGSEA. The CDR3 region is CSVSGWSGYTF. CDR3 nucleotides: TGCAGCGTCAGTGGTTGGTCAGGCTACACCTTC.

In this sample, this clone turned up a few times. Additional DNA sequences in this sample encode the identical CDR3. The J gene is TRBJ1-2, the V gene TRBV11-2; D remains unclear. From germline, CDR1 is SGHAT and CDR2 FQNNGV. The V and J ends lost 3 bases and 7 bases respectively, with 6 bases between them. This CDR3 comprises 11 residues. CDR3 in amino acids: CASSFRGGYTF. The CDR3 DNA is TGTGCCAGCAGCTTCCGGGGTGGCTACACCTTC.

This clone has just a few counts. The V gene is TRBV4-3, the J gene TRBJ2-5; 7 bases align to TRBD1. Germline V gives CDR1 LGHNA, CDR2 YSLEER. Unmatched junction bases numbered 14, after V lost 3 bases and J lost 10 bases. This CDR3 comprises 15 residues. CDR3 in DNA: TGCGCCAGCAGCCAGATCGGGACAGTCGTGGAGGACCAGTACTTC. Encoded protein: CASSQIGTVVEDQYF.

The V and J genes are TRBV5-6 and TRBJ1-4; D not resolved. V was cut by 0 bases and J by 0 bases, with 6 bases left in between. The CDR3 sequence is 15 residues long. From germline, CDR1 is SGHDT and CDR2 YYEEEE. The CDR3 DNA is TGTGCCAGCAGCTTGGCGGGAACAACTAATGAAAAACTGTTTTTT. It is translated as CASSLAGTTNEKLFF.

The CDR3 protein is CASSITASSSYEQYF. The CDR3 DNA sequence: TGTGCCAGTAGTATAACGGCCTCTAGCTCCTACGAGCAGTACTTC. The chain joins TRBV19 to TRBJ2-7; D is undetermined. V lost 2 bases, J lost 0 bases, and 11 bases lay in between. Per germline, CDR1 LNHDA and CDR2 SQIVND (reference sequence). The CDR3 is made up of 15 amino acids.

CDR3 region: CASSSRGLAGARNEQFF. CDR3 in DNA: TGTGCCAGCAGTTCTCGAGGACTAGCGGGAGCACGTAATGAGCAGTTCTTC. The J gene is TRBJ2-1, the V gene TRBV27, with 13 bases lining up with TRBD2. The germline V gene has CDR1 MNHEY and CDR2 SMNVEV (reference sequence). V dropped 4 bases and J dropped 7; count of bases not matched to a gene: 10. This CDR3 region has 17 residues.

V usage is TRBV5-4 and J usage is TRBJ2-7, with TRBD2 matching 14 bases. Unmatched junction bases numbered 9, after V lost 4 bases and J lost 6 bases. The germline gives CDR1 SGHNT, CDR2 YYREEE (reference sequence). The CDR3 runs to 16 residues. As DNA, the CDR3 is TGTGCCAGCAGCCAGAGACTAGCGGGAGGGCCTCGCGAGCAGTACTTC. It specifies CASSQRLAGGPREQYF.

The chain uses TRBV2 and TRBJ1-2; 10 bases are a match to TRBD1. The CDR3 is made up of 14 amino acids. Germline CDR1 and CDR2: SNHLY and FYNNEI. The J segment lost 3 bases and the V segment lost 4 bases, leaving 2 bases of the junction unmatched. CDR3 in DNA: TGTGCCAGCAGTGTAGACAGGGGGCACTATGGCTACACCTTC. As protein: CASSVDRGHYGYTF.

The rearrangement joins TRBV7-2 to TRBJ2-7; 10 nucleotides align to TRBD1. V trimming: 2 bases; J trimming: 7 bases; junction bases outside the gene matches: 8. The CDR3 runs 15 residues. Germline V CDR1 and CDR2: SGHTA, FQGNSA. CDR3 protein: CASSLTGTGEGEQYF. CDR3 DNA sequence: TGTGCCAGCAGCTTAACCGGGACAGGGGAAGGGGAGCAGTACTTC.

The chain joins TRBV9 to TRBJ2-2; 7 bases are a match to TRBD1. The junction had 13 bases not matched to a gene; V was cut back by 4 bases and J by 1 base. This CDR3 spans 18 amino acids. Looked up from germline, CDR1 is SGDLS and CDR2 is YYNGEE. This CDR3 is CASSLQLTGLGNTGELFF. In DNA, the CDR3 is TGTGCCAGCAGCCTCCAGTTGACAGGGCTAGGGAACACCGGGGAGCTGTTTTTT.